Described below is a single T cell receptor (beta chain) sequence and its context. The antigen is undetermined. Genomic DNA acted as the template from which TCR beta VDJ combination and CDR3 sequence profiling were carried out. MiXCR, run by TCRdb on the reads, gives a single entry per CDR3 protein. The sample lists about 200,000 distinct CDR3 sequences, approximately 60% occurring once. The sample is drawn from a study of CD8+CD57+ T cells in acquired aplastic anemia. Study findings and constraints: A set of twenty-nine CD8+ CDR3 sequences was shared between patients and controls, and these sequences appeared highly expressed in patients. Researchers reported that CD8+ Simpson's diversity was not significantly different in patients versus controls.

Germline CDR1 and CDR2: ENHRY and SYGVKD. V trimming: 10 bases; J trimming: 4 bases; junction bases outside the gene matches: 9. The CDR3 contains 13 residues. Selection for sequencing was limited to patients who had shown CD8+CD57+ cell expansion by flow cytometry. By the time of blood sampling, patients had still received no therapy. The V gene is TRBV10-3, the J gene TRBJ2-5; 7 positions agree with TRBD2. Sequencing was performed on sorted CD4+, CD8+, or CD8+CD57+ T cells (not recorded which) from PBMCs. The sequence derives from a human donor with aplastic anemia. This CDR3 reads CATWAGVGETQYF. DNA for the CDR3: TGTGCCACCTGGGCGGGGGTGGGAGAGACCCAGTACTTC.